This TCR beta chain is from a study of CD8 T cells in Susac syndrome. Study as a whole: When blood was drawn, the patients with Susac syndrome were therapy-naive, on corticosteroids, or on intravenous immunoglobulin alone.

The RNA, roughly 0.5 to 1 ug, was put through reverse transcription using random hexamers. TCRdb re-called the immunoSEQ multiplex PCR reads through MiXCR, storing one row per CDR3 protein. Here the sample spans about 140,000 distinct CDR3 sequences, 85% to 95% being singletons. Germline CDR1 and CDR2: SNHLY and FYNNEI. CDR3 length equals 14 residues. Trimming took 8 bases from V and 4 from J; bases not matched to a gene: 5. The sequenced sample was CD8+ T cells from PBMCs. The receptor comes from a human donor with Susac syndrome. The chain is built from TRBV2 and TRBJ2-1; 10 nucleotides align to TRBD2. DNA of the CDR3: TGTGCCAGCTTAGGGACTAGCGTATACAATGAGCAGTTCTTC. Encoded protein: CASLGTSVYNEQFF.